Listed below are T cell receptor beta chains from one sample, sequenced in a study of response to subunit inactivated influenza vaccine. TCRdb analysed the RT-PCR reads with MiXCR anew, one entry per CDR3 protein. There are 150,000 to 200,000 distinct CDR3 sequences in the sample; about 12% occur only once, and around 28% lies in the top ten. Another study also made use of these data, one on T cells expressing NK-cell markers.

Material: CD8+ T cells sorted from PBMCs, obtained 11 to 12 days after vaccination. These receptor sequences come from a man between 50 and 59 years old who received an inactivated influenza vaccine. The CDR3 runs from the conserved cysteine through the conserved F or W. Each record gives: V gene, J gene, clone size, D gene, CDR3 protein, CDR3 DNA. The D gene is left open where the match is weak. Some rows mark clone size as missing; the rest say once, few, many or name a class of expanded clone.

>TRBV10-3|TRBJ2-6|NA|NA
CAIKSISGANVLTF
TGTGCCATAAAATCGATCTCTGGGGCCAACGTCCTGACTTTC
>TRBV7-9|TRBJ2-5|NA|NA
CASNLGTVETQYF
TGTGCCAGCAACCTCGGTACTGTTGAGACCCAGTACTTC
>TRBV3-1|TRBJ2-7|NA|NA
CASRGADSYEQYF
TGTGCCAGCCGCGGGGCGGACTCCTACGAGCAGTACTTC
>TRBV7-9|TRBJ2-1|few|TRBD2
CASSPAGLAGGNNEQFF
TGTGCCAGCAGCCCAGCGGGACTAGCGGGAGGGAATAATGAGCAGTTCTTC
>TRBV19|TRBJ2-1|NA|TRBD2
CASSSGRAGNEQFF
TGTGCCAGTAGTAGTGGGAGGGCGGGCAATGAGCAGTTCTTC
>TRBV13|TRBJ2-7|NA|TRBD1
CASSLEGQGAYEQYF
TGTGCCAGCAGCTTAGAGGGACAGGGGGCATACGAGCAGTACTTC
>TRBV10-3|TRBJ1-6|NA|NA
CAISERVVYSPLHF
TGTGCCATCAGTGAGAGGGTGGTTTATTCACCCCTCCACTTT
>TRBV20-1|TRBJ2-5|NA|NA
CSAPVPVQETQYF
TGCAGTGCCCCCGTGCCAGTTCAAGAGACCCAGTACTTC
>TRBV24-1|TRBJ2-3|few|NA
CATAGSASTDTQYF
TGTGCCACCGCGGGAAGTGCCAGTACAGATACGCAGTATTTT
>TRBV12-3/TRBV12-4|TRBJ1-1|few|NA
CASRKDWNTEAFF
TGTGCCAGCAGAAAAGACTGGAACACTGAAGCTTTCTTT
>TRBV10-3|TRBJ1-6|few|NA
CAISGGPDNNSPLHF
TGTGCCATCAGTGGGGGACCAGATAATAATTCACCCCTCCACTTT
>TRBV2|TRBJ2-1|NA|TRBD2
CASTWTSGRADNSNEQFF
TGTGCCAGCACCTGGACTAGCGGGAGGGCCGATAACTCCAATGAGCAGTTCTTC
>TRBV19|TRBJ2-1|few|TRBD2
CASTSTSGRNEQFF
TGTGCCAGTACCTCTACTAGCGGGAGAAATGAGCAGTTCTTC
>TRBV28|TRBJ2-2|NA|NA
CASSLGPKVGELFF
TGTGCCAGCAGTTTAGGCCCGAAGGTCGGGGAGCTGTTTTTT
>TRBV7-9|TRBJ1-1|NA|NA
CASSHGLVGFF
TGTGCCAGCAGCCACGGCCTCGTAGGTTTCTTT
>TRBV9|TRBJ2-3|NA|NA
CASSSSGTADTQYF
TGTGCCAGCAGCTCCTCCGGGACGGCGGATACGCAGTATTTT
>TRBV4-1|TRBJ1-1|many|NA
CASSPRFGETEAFF
TGCGCCAGCAGCCCAAGATTTGGGGAGACTGAAGCTTTCTTT
>TRBV4-2|TRBJ1-5|few|TRBD1
CASSLRTGTNQPQHF
TGTGCCAGCAGCCTACGGACAGGGACCAATCAGCCCCAGCATTTT
>TRBV29-1|TRBJ2-7|NA|NA
CSVVHRYEQYF
TGCAGCGTTGTACACCGCTACGAGCAGTACTTC
>TRBV7-6|TRBJ2-2|few|NA
CASSREGNWNTGELFF
TGTGCCAGCAGTCGAGAGGGGAATTGGAACACCGGGGAGCTGTTTTTT
>TRBV9|TRBJ2-3|NA|NA
CASSVDWLVPTDTQYF
TGTGCCAGCAGCGTAGATTGGCTAGTCCCCACAGATACGCAGTATTTT
>TRBV29-1|TRBJ1-3|few|NA
CSVPGSGNTIYF
TGCAGCGTTCCAGGCTCTGGAAACACCATATATTTT
>TRBV7-8|TRBJ1-4|few|TRBD1
CASSLYRGRDEKLFF
TGTGCCAGCAGCCTGTACAGGGGGCGAGATGAAAAACTGTTTTTT
>TRBV27|TRBJ1-4|few|NA
CASSFEGLNEKLFF
TGTGCCAGCAGTTTCGAGGGCCTTAATGAAAAACTGTTTTTT
>TRBV6-2/TRBV6-3|TRBJ2-1|few|NA
CASGAGPYNEQFF
TGTGCCAGCGGGGCAGGGCCCTACAATGAGCAGTTCTTC
>TRBV7-2|TRBJ2-7|NA|TRBD2
CASSRLAGSREQYF
TGTGCCAGCAGCCGACTAGCGGGGTCGAGAGAGCAGTACTTC
>TRBV28|TRBJ2-1|many|NA
CASSLISGWQFF
TGTGCCAGCAGTTTAATCAGCGGTTGGCAGTTCTTC
>TRBV11-2|TRBJ2-6|NA|NA
CASSLEGGPYVLTF
TGTGCCAGCAGCTTAGAGGGGGGGCCCTACGTCCTGACTTTC
>TRBV27|TRBJ2-3|few|TRBD2
CASSLSWTSPSTDTQYF
TGTGCCAGCAGTTTATCGTGGACTAGCCCCAGCACAGATACGCAGTATTTT